The clone carrying this T cell receptor beta chain was detected a few times. Its antigen is still unknown. The CDR3 has 16 residues. With V trimmed by 4 bases and J by 0 bases, 5 bases remained unmatched. Per the germline V gene, CDR1 is SEHNR and CDR2 is FQNEAQ (reference sequence). The total RNA that was extracted per sample amounted to at least 5.5 micrograms. The use of a sample-barcoded 5' primer and a J-beta primer mix characterized a second PCR of about 7 to 12 cycles. Tags on each cDNA molecule came from a template-switch adaptor with 12 random nucleotides. Researchers report that each sample yielded at least 3 million CDR3-containing paired-end reads. A single record per CDR3 protein comes from TCRdb applying MiXCR to the 5' RACE reads. The table lists 600,000 or so distinct CDR3 sequences, 20% to 25% of them singletons. These data come from a study of blood T cells in healthy people across ages. The study, taken as a whole, reports: Aged donors had fewer naive CD4+ cells and lower diversity than long-lived donors.

The rearrangement uses TRBV7-9 and TRBJ2-7; TRBD2 agrees at 11 bases. This clonotype was sampled from a man between 65 and 79 years old in good health. The sequenced material came from blood. The CDR3 is CASSWRGTSGSYEQYF. The CDR3, as DNA: TGTGCCAGCAGCTGGCGTGGGACTAGCGGCTCCTACGAGCAGTACTTC.